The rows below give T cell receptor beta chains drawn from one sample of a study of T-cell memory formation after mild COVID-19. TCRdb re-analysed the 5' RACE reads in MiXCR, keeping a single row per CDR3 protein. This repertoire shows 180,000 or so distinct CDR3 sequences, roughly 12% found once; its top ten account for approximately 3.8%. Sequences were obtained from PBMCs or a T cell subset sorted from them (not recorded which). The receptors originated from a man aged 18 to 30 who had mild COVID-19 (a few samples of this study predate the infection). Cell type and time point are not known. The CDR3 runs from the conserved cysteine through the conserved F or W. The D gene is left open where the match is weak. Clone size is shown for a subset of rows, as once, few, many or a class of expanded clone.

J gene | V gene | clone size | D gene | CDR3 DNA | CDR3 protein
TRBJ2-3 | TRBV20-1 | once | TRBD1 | TGCAGTGCTAAAAGGACAGGGAGCACAGATACGCAGTATTTT | CSAKRTGSTDTQYF
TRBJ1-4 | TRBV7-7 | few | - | TGTGCTAGCAGCCAATCAACTAATGAAAAACTGTTTTTT | CASSQSTNEKLFF
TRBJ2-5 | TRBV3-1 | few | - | TGTGCCAGCAGCCAAGAAGGAGGCGGGCTCCAAGAGACCCAGTACTTC | CASSQEGGGLQETQYF
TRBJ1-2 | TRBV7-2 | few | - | TGTGCCAGCAGCCGTGACAGAGTATATGGCTACACCTTC | CASSRDRVYGYTF
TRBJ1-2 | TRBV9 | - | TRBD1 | TGTGCCAGCAGCGTAGAAGGAGGAGGGACAGGGACGTTTGGCTACACCTTC | CASSVEGGGTGTFGYTF
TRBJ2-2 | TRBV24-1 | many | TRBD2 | TGTGCCACCAGTGAGCCGGGACTAGACGATTCCGGGGAGCTGTTTTTT | CATSEPGLDDSGELFF
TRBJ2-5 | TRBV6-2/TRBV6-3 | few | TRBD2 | TGTGCCAGCAGTATCCAACCCTACTTCCGGAGCGGGGGGCTATACCAAGAGACCCAGTACTTC | CASSIQPYFRSGGLYQETQYF
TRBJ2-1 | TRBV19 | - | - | TGTGCCAGTAGTAGGACCGGGGTAGGGGAGCAGTTCTTC | CASSRTGVGEQFF
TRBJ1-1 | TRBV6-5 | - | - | TGTGCCAGCAGTTACATTTATGCAGGTGGCACTGAAGCTTTCTTT | CASSYIYAGGTEAFF
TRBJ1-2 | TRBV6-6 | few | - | TGTGCCAGCCGGGCAGCACTAAACGTCTTGGGCTACACCTTC | CASRAALNVLGYTF
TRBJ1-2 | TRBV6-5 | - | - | TGTGCCAGCAGTTACTCGACAGCCTCCAACTATGGCTACACCTTC | CASSYSTASNYGYTF